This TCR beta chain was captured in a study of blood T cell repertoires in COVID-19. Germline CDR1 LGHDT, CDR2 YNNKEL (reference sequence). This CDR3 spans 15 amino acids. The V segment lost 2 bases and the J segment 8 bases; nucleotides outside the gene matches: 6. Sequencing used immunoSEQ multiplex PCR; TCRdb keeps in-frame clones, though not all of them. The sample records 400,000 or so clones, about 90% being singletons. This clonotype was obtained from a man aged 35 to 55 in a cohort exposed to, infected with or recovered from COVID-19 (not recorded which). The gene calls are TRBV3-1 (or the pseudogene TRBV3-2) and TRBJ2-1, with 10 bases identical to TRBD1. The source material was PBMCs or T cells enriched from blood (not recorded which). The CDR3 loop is CASSQRQGARDEQFF. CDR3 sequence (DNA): TGTGCCAGCAGCCAAAGACAGGGGGCTAGGGATGAGCAGTTCTTC.